These T cell receptor beta chains were read from a single sample in a study of CD8+ T cells in alopecia areata. Profiled with immunoSEQ multiplex PCR; TCRdb holds only in-frame clones, not every one. The sample includes approximately 200,000 clones, around 56% of them seen just once. Sequenced material: CD4+ T cells sorted from blood, taken at week 4, from a patient treated with tofacitinib. The receptors shown here come from a human donor with alopecia areata. Both conserved end residues are part of each CDR3. D genes are given only for firm matches. The listing skips clone size in some rows; elsewhere it reads once, few, many or a size class.

TRBJ2-6 | NA | TRBV30 | NA | TGTGCCTGGAGTGGGCACCGATACTCTGGGGCCAACGTCCTGACTTTC | CAWSGHRYSGANVLTF
TRBJ1-5 | NA | TRBV4-3 | NA | TGCGCCAGCAGCCAAGTTGTAGGGGGCAATCAGCCCCAGCATTTT | CASSQVVGGNQPQHF
TRBJ2-5 | NA | TRBV7-2 | NA | TGTGCCAGCAGCTTGGGCCCAGGGGAGACCCAGTACTTC | CASSLGPGETQYF
TRBJ1-2 | TRBD1 | TRBV5-4 | NA | TGTGCCAGCAGCTTGGTCCAGGGGGCGGAGGGCTACACCTTC | CASSLVQGAEGYTF
TRBJ1-4 | NA | TRBV5-6 | NA | TGTGCCAGCAGCTTGACTGGGACAAATGAAAAACTGTTTTTT | CASSLTGTNEKLFF
TRBJ2-7 | NA | TRBV14 | NA | TGTGCCAGCAGCCAACGGACCTACTACGAGCAGTACTTC | CASSQRTYYEQYF
TRBJ1-2 | TRBD1 | TRBV25-1 | NA | TGTGCCAGCCACGGAACAGGGGGCGACACGTTCTATGGCTACACCTTC | CASHGTGGDTFYGYTF
TRBJ2-7 | NA | TRBV28 | few | TGTGCCAGCCTCGCCTCTCGGGAGCAGTACTTC | CASLASREQYF
TRBJ2-4 | NA | TRBV28 | NA | TGTGCCAGCAGTTATTTAGGGCAGGCCCTAGCCAAAAACATTCAGTACTTC | CASSYLGQALAKNIQYF
TRBJ1-5 | NA | TRBV30 | NA | TGTGCCTGGAGTGTCGGGGGTGGGCAGCCCCAGCATTTT | CAWSVGGGQPQHF
TRBJ2-5 | NA | TRBV14 | NA | TGTGCCAGCAGCCTAGGGGTCCTCCAAGAGACCCAGTACTTC | CASSLGVLQETQYF
TRBJ1-1 | TRBD1 | TRBV30 | NA | TGTGCCTGGACCCGGGACAGGGCGGGAACTGAAGCTTTCTTT | CAWTRDRAGTEAFF
TRBJ1-2 | NA | TRBV6-5 | NA | TGTGCCAGCAGTTACAAGGGGGTCGGCTACACCTTC | CASSYKGVGYTF
TRBJ1-1 | NA | TRBV29-1 | NA | TGCAGCGTTGTCAGGCTCTTGAACACTGAAGCTTTCTTT | CSVVRLLNTEAFF
TRBJ1-6 | TRBD1 | TRBV6-1 | NA | TGTGCCAGCAGCGAACAGGGGGCAGATAATTCACCCCTCCACTTT | CASSEQGADNSPLHF
TRBJ2-1 | NA | TRBV20-1 | NA | TGCAGTGCTTCCGAGGGGGGCCGACAGTTCTTC | CSASEGGRQFF
TRBJ2-3 | TRBD2 | TRBV2 | NA | TGTGCCAGCACACTAGCGGGGTTCACAGATACGCAGTATTTT | CASTLAGFTDTQYF
TRBJ2-3 | NA | TRBV2 | NA | TGTGCCAGCGGCCGCTCGGGGGTTACTAGCACAGATACGCAGTATTTT | CASGRSGVTSTDTQYF
TRBJ1-1 | TRBD1 | TRBV29-1 | NA | TGCAGCGCCGACAGGGGAGGCACTGAAGCTTTCTTT | CSADRGGTEAFF
TRBJ1-1 | TRBD1 | TRBV2 | NA | TGTGCCAGCAAGGGACAGGGAGGTAGTACTGAAGCTTTCTTT | CASKGQGGSTEAFF
TRBJ2-3 | TRBD2 | TRBV13 | NA | TGTGCCAGCAGCTTCCGGGGGACTAGCGGGGGCACAGATACGCAGTATTTT | CASSFRGTSGGTDTQYF
TRBJ1-1 | NA | TRBV29-1 | NA | TGCAGCGTTCACAGGGACCCGAACACTGAAGCTTTCTTT | CSVHRDPNTEAFF